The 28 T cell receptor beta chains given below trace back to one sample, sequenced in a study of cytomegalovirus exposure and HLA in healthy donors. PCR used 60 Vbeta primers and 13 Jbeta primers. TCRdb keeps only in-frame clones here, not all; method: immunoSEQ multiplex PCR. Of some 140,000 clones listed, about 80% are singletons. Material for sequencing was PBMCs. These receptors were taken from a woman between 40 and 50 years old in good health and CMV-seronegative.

CDR3: CASRTGTAFTDTQYF. CDR3 DNA: TGTGCCAGTAGAACCGGGACAGCCTTCACAGATACGCAGTATTTT. The chain combines TRBV19 with TRBJ2-3, with TRBD1 matching 7 bases. CDR3 length: 15 residues. Trimming removed 6 bases from V and 2 bases from J; junction bases left unmatched: 8. Germline loops: CDR1 LNHDA, CDR2 SQIVND (reference sequence).

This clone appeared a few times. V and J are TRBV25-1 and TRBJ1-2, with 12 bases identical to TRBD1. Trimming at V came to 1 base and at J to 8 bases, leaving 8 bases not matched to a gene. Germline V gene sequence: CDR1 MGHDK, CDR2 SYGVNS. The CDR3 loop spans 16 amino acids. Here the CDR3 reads CASSEWGGQGANGYTF. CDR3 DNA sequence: TGTGCCAGCAGTGAATGGGGGGGACAGGGGGCGAACGGCTACACCTTC.

In DNA, the CDR3 is TGTGCCAGCAGTGGTACAGGGCCCTATGGCTACACCTTC. The encoded protein is CASSGTGPYGYTF. The V gene is TRBV2, the J gene TRBJ1-2; D may be TRBD1 (6 bases). The CDR3 loop spans 13 amino acids. In germline, CDR1 is SNHLY, CDR2 FYNNEI. Trimming shortened V by 4 bases and J by 4 bases, and 10 bases separated the two germline ends.

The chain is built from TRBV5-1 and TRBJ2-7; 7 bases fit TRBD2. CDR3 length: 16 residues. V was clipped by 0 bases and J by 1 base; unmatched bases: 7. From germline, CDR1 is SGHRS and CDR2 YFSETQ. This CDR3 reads CASSLAISGLSYEQYF. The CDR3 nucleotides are TGCGCCAGCAGCTTGGCGATTAGCGGGCTATCCTACGAGCAGTACTTC.

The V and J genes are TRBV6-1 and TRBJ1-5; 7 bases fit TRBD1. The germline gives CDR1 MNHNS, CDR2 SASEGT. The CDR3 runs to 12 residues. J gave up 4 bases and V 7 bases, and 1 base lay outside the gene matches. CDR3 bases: TGTGCCAGCAACAGGGGAAATCAGCCCCAGCATTTT. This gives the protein CASNRGNQPQHF.

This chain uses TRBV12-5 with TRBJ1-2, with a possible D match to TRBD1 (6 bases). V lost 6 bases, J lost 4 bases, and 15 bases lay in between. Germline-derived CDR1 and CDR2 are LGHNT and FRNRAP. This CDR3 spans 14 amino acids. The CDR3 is CASGPPTGFYGYTF. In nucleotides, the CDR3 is TGTGCTAGTGGACCCCCAACAGGGTTCTATGGCTACACCTTC.

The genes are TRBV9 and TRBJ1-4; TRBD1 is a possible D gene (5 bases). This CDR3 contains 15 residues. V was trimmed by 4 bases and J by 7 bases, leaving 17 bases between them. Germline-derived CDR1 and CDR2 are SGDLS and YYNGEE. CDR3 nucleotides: TGTGCCAGCAGCCCCCTGGGGGGAGGTGGTGAAAAACTGTTTTTT. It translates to CASSPLGGGGEKLFF.

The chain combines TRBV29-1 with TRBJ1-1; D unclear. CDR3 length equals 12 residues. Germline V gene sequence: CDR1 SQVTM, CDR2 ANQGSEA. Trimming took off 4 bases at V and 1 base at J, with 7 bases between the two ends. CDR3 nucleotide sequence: TGCAGCGTTGTGGAGGGGAACACTGAAGCTTTCTTT. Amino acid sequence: CSVVEGNTEAFF.

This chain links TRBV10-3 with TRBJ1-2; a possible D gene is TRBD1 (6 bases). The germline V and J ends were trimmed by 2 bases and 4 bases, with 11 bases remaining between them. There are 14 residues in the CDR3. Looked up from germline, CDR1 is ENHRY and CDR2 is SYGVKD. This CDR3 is CAISEEGEGYGYTF. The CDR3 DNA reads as TGTGCCATCAGTGAGGAGGGGGAGGGCTATGGCTACACCTTC.

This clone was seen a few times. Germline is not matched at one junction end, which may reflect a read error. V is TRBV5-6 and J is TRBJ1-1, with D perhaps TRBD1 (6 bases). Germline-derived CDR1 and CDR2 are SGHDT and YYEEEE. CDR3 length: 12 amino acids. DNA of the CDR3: TGTGCCAGCAGCTTGGAGGAGCGGGGGGCCACCTTT. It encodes CASSLEERGATF.

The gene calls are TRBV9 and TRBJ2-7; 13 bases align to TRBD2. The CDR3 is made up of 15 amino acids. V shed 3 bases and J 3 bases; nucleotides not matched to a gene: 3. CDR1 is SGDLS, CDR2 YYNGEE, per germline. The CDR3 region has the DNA TGTGCCAGCAGCGAAGGACTAGCGGGAGTCTACGAGCAGTACTTC. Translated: CASSEGLAGVYEQYF. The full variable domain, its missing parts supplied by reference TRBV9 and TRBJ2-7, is DSGVTQTPKHLITATGQRVTLRCSPRSGDLSVYWYQQSLDQGLQFLIQYYNGEERAKGNILERFSAQQFPDLHSELNLSSLELGDSALYFCASSEGLAGVYEQYFGPGTRLTVT.

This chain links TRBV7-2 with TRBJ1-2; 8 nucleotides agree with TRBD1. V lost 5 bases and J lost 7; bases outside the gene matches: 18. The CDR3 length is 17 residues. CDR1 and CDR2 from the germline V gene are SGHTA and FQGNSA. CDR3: CASSQRGWNRGSSGYTF. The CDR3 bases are TGTGCCAGCAGCCAGAGGGGCTGGAACAGGGGGTCGAGTGGCTACACCTTC.

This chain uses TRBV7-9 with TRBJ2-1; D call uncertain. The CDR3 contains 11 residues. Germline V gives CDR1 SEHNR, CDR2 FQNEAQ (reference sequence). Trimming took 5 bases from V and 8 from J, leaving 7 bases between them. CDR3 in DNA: TGTGCCAGCAGCGAAGAGGATGAGCAGTTCTTC. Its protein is CASSEEDEQFF.

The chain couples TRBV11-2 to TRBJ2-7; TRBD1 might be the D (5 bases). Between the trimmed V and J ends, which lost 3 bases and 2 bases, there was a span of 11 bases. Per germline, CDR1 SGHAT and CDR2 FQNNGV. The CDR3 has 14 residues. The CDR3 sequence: CASSFPGQTYEQYF. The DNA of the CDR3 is TGTGCCAGCAGCTTCCCCGGACAAACCTACGAGCAGTACTTC.

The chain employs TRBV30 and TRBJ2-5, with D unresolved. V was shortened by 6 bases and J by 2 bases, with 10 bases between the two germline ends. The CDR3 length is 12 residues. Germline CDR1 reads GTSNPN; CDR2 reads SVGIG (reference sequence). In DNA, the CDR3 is TGTGCCTGTGGGCGTTTTCAAGAGACCCAGTACTTC. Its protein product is CACGRFQETQYF.

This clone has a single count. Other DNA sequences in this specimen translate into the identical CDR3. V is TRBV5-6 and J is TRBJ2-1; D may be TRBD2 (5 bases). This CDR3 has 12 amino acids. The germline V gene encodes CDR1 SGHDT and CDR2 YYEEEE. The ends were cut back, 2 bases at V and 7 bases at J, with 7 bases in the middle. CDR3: CASSFRGNEQFF. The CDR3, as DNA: TGTGCCAGCAGCTTTCGAGGGAATGAGCAGTTCTTC.

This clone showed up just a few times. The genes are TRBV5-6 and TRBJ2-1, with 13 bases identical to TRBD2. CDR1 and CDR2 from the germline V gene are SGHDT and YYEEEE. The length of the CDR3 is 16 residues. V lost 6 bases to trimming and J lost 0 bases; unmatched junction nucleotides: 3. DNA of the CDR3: TGTGCCAGCACCAGACTAGCGGGGGGCTCCTACAATGAGCAGTTCTTC. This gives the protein CASTRLAGGSYNEQFF.

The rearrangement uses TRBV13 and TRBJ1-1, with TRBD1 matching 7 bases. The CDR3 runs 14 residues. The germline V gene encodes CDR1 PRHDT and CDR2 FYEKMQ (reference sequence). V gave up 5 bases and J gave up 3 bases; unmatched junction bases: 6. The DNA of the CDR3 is TGTGCCAGCAGCGAGGGACAGAGGGACACTGAAGCTTTCTTT. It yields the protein CASSEGQRDTEAFF.

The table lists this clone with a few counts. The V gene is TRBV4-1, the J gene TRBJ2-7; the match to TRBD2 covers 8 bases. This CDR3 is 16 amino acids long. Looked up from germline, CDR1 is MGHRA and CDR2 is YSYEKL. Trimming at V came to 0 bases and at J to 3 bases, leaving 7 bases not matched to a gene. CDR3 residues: CASSQDRGLAGYEQYF. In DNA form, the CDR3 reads TGCGCCAGCAGCCAAGATCGGGGGCTAGCGGGCTACGAGCAGTACTTC.

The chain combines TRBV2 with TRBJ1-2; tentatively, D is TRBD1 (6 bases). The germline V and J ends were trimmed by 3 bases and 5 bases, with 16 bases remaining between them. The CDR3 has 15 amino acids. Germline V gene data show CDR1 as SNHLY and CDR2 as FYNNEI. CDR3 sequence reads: CASSESRSQGYGYTF. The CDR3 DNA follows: TGTGCCAGCAGTGAGTCACGGTCTCAGGGGTATGGCTACACCTTC.

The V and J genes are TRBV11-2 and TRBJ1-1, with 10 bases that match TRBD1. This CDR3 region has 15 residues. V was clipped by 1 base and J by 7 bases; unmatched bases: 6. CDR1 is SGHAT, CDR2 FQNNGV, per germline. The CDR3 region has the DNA TGTGCCAGCAGCTTAGTGACAGGGGGCTTTGGTGAAGCTTTCTTT. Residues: CASSLVTGGFGEAFF.

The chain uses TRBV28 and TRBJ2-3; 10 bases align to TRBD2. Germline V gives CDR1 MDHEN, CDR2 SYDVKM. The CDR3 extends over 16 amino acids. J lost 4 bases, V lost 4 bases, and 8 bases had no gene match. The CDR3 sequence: CASSYPSGGLSDTQYF. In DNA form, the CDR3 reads TGTGCCAGCAGTTACCCTAGCGGGGGCCTCTCAGATACGCAGTATTTT. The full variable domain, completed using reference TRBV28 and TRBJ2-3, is DVKVTQSSRYLVKRTGEKVFLECVQDMDHENMFWYRQDPGLGLRLIYFSYDVKMKEKGDIPEGYSVSREKKERFSLILESASTNQTSMYLCASSYPSGGLSDTQYFGPGTRLTVL.

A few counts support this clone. CDR3 sequence: CASSPHREDTEAFF. The CDR3 bases are TGTGCCAGCAGCCCTCATAGAGAGGACACTGAAGCTTTCTTT. J is TRBJ1-1 and V is TRBV7-8; D is unclear. The CDR3 is 14 amino acids. Germline loops: CDR1 SGHVS, CDR2 FQNEAQ. Trimming shortened V by 5 bases and J by 3 bases, and 13 bases separated the two germline ends.

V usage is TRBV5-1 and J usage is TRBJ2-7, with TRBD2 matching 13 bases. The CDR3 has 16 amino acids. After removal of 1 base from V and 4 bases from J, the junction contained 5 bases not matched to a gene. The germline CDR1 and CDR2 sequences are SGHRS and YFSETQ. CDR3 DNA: TGCGCCAGCAGCTTGACTAGCGGGGGGGCCTCATACGAGCAGTACTTC. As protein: CASSLTSGGASYEQYF.

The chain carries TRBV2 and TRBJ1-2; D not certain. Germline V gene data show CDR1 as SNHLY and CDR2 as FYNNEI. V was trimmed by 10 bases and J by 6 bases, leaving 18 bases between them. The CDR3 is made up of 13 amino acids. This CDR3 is CATLGRQDNGYTF. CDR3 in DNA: TGTGCCACCCTGGGTAGGCAGGATAATGGCTACACCTTC.

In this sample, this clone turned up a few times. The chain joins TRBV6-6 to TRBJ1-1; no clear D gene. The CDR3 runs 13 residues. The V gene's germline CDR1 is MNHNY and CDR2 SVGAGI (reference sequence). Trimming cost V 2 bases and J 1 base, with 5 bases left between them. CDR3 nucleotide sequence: TGTGCCAGCAGTTACGGAGGGAACACTGAAGCTTTCTTT. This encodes CASSYGGNTEAFF.

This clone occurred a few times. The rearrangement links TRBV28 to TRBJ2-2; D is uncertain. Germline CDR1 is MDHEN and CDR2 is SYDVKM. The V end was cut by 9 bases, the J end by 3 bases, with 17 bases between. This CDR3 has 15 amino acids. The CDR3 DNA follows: TGTGCCAGTTCCCGAGGTCTTGCGGACACCGGGGAGCTGTTTTTT. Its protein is CASSRGLADTGELFF.

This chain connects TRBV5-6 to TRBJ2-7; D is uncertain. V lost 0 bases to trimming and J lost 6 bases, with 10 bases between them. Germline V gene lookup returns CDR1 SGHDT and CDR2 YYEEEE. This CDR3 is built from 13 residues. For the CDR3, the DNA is TGTGCCAGCAGCTTGGGTTCCTACAGCGAGCAGTACTTC. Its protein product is CASSLGSYSEQYF.